What follows is one T cell receptor (beta chain) and its context. At least ten counts were recorded for this clonotype. The clone's antigen remains unknown. Base qualities are not provided; no much larger clone lies one nucleotide away. The sample originates from a study of response to subunit inactivated influenza vaccine (dated by TCRdb to about 2018). For the study in its entirety: Deep quantitative T cell receptor repertoire profiling was used in the study to track responses to a trivalent subunit inactivated influenza vaccine. The full study reports these points: The authors proposed that each seasonal influenza vaccination may bring in only a limited number of new T cells.

Including cysteine and phenylalanine, the CDR3 has 14 amino acids. CDR3 DNA is the only sequence kept; it has 42 bases, read in frame from the first base. The germline V gene yields SGHTA for CDR1 and FQGNSA for CDR2. Trimming costs V 0 bases and J 1 base, and their ends lie 6 bases apart. Libraries were made using RT-PCR. Sequencing was carried out with an Illumina HiSeq 2500. TCRdb applied fastp at Q25 and MiXCR to the public reads, then kept only in-frame beta chains. Every CDR3 protein is listed once, alongside the most common genes and DNA of its rows. Within this sample are about 700,000 distinct CDR3 sequences, with about 15% of them counted one time only. Roughly 11% of the sample goes to the ten largest clones.

This receptor chain uses TRBV7-2 and TRBJ1-1; there is no confident call for the D gene. Sample: PBMCs from blood, taken about 11 days after vaccination. The sequence derives from a man in his forties or fifties who received an inactivated influenza vaccine. Donor details come from another sample of the same person, matched by shared clones. DNA sequence: TGTGCCAGCAGCTTAGCGGTAACGAACACTGAAGCTTTCTTT. It codes for CASSLAVTNTEAFF.